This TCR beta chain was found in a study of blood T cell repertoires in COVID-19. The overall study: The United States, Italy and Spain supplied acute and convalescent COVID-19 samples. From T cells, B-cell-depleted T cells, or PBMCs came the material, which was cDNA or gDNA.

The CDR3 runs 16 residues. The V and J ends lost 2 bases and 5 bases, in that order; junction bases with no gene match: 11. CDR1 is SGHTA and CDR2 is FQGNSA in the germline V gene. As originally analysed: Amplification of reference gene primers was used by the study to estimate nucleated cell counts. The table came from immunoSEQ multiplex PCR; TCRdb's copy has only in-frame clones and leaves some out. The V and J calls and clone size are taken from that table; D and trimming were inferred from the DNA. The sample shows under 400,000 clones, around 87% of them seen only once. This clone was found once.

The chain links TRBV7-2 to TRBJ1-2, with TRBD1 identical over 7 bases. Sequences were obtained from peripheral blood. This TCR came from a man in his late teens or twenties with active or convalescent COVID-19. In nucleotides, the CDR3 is TGTGCCAGCAGCTTATTACCGCGACAGGGCGGGTATGGCTACACCTTC. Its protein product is CASSLLPRQGGYGYTF.